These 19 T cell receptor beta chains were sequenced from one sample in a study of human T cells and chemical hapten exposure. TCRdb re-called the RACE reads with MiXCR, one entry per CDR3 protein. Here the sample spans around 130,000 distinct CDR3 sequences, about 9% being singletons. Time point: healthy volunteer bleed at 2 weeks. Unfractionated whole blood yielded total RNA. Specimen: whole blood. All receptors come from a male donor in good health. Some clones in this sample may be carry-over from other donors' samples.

CDR3 coding DNA: TGTGCCAGTACGGCCACGGGCCGCTCGTATGGCTACACCTTC. Protein: CASTATGRSYGYTF. The rearrangement uses TRBV6-5 and TRBJ1-2; unclear D gene. Trimming removed 9 bases from V and 5 bases from J, with 19 bases in between. Germline V lookup: CDR1 MNHEY, CDR2 SVGAGI. The CDR3 has 14 residues.

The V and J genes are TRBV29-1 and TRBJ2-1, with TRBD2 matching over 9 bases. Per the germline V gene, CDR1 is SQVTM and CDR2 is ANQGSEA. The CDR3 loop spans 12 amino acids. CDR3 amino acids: CTASGMGHEQFF. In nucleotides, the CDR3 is TGCACTGCTAGCGGGATGGGGCATGAGCAGTTCTTC.

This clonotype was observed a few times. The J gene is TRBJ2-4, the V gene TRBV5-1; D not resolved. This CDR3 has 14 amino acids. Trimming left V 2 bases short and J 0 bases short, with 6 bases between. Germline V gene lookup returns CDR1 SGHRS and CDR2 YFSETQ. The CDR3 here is CASSFTLAKNIQYF. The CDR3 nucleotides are TGCGCCAGCAGCTTTACACTAGCCAAAAACATTCAGTACTTC. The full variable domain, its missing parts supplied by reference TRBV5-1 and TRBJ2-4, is KAGVTQTPRYLIKTRGQQVTLSCSPISGHRSVSWYQQTPGQGLQFLFEYFSETQRNKGNFPGRFSGRQFSNSRSEMNVSTLELGDSALYLCASSFTLAKNIQYFGAGTRLSVL.

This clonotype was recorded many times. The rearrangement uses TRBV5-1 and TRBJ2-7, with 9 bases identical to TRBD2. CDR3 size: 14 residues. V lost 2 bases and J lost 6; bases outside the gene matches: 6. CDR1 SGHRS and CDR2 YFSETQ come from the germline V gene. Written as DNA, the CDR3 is TGCGCCAGCAGCTTTGCTAGCGGGATATCCGAGCAGTACTTC. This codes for CASSFASGISEQYF.

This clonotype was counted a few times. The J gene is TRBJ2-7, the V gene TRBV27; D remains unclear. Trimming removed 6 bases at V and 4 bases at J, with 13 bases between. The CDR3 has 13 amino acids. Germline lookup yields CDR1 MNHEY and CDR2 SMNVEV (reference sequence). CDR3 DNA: TGTGCCAGCAGCCAGTGGATAAAGTACGAGCAGTACTTC. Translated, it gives CASSQWIKYEQYF.

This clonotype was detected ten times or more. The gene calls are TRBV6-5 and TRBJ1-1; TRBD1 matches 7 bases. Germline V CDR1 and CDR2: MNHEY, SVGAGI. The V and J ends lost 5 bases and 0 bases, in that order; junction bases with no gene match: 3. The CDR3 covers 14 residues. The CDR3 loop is CASSLQGMNTEAFF. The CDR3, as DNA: TGTGCCAGCAGTCTACAGGGGATGAACACTGAAGCTTTCTTT.

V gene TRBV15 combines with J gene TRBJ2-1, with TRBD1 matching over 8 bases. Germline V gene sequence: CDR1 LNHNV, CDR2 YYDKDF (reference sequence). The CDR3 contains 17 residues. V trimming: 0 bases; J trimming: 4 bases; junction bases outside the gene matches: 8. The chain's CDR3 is CATSRETGQGEYNEQFF. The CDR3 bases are TGTGCCACCAGCAGAGAAACAGGACAGGGAGAGTACAATGAGCAGTTCTTC.

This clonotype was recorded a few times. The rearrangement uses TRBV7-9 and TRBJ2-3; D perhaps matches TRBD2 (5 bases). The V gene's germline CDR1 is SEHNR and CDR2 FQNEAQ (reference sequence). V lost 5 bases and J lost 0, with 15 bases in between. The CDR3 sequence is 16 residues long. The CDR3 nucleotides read TGTGCCAGCAGCCCAACCGGGATCTCTAGCACAGATACGCAGTATTTT. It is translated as CASSPTGISSTDTQYF.

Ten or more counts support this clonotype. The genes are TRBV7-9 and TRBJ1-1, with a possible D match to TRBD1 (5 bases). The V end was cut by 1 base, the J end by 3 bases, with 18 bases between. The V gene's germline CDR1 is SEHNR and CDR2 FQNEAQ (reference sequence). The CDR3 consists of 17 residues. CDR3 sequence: CASSLVGGIWGDTEAFF. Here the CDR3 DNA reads TGTGCCAGCAGCTTAGTCGGGGGGATCTGGGGGGACACTGAAGCTTTCTTT.

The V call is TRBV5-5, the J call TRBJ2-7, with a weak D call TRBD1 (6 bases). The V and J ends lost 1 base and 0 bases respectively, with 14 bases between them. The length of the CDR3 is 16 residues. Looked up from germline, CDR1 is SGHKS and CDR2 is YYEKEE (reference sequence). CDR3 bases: TGTGCCAGCAGCTTGCCCCGGGACAAGGCCTCCTACGAGCAGTACTTC. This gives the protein CASSLPRDKASYEQYF.

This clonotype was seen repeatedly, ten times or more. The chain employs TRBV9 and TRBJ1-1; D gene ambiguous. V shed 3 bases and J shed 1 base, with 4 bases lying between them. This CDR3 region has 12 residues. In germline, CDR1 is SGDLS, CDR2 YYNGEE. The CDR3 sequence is CASSAGNTEAFF. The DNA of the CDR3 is TGTGCCAGCAGCGCAGGGAACACTGAAGCTTTCTTT.

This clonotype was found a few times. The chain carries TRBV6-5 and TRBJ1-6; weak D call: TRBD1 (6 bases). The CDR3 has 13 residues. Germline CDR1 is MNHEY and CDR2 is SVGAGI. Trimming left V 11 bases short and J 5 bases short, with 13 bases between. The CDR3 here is CACRRGNNSPLHF. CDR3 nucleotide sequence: TGTGCCTGTAGGAGGGGGAATAATTCACCCCTCCACTTT.

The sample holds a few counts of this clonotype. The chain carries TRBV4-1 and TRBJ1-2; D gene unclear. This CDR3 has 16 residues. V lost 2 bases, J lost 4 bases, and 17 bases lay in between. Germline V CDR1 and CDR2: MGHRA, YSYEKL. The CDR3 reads CASSQLGSRLGYGYTF. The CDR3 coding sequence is TGCGCCAGCAGCCAATTAGGATCCCGGCTAGGCTATGGCTACACCTTC.

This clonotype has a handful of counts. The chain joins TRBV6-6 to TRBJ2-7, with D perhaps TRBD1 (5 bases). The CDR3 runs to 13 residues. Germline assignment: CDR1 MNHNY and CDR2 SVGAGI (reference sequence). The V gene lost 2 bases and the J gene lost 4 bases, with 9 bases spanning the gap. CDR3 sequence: CASSYTDSYEQYF. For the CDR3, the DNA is TGTGCCAGCAGTTACACTGACAGTTACGAGCAGTACTTC.

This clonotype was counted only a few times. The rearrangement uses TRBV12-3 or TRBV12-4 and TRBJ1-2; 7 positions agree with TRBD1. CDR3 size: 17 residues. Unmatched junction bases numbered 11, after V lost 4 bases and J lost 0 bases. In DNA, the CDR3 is TGTGCCAGCAGTTCTGTCCTCCGGGACAGACCTAACTATGGCTACACCTTC. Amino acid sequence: CASSSVLRDRPNYGYTF.

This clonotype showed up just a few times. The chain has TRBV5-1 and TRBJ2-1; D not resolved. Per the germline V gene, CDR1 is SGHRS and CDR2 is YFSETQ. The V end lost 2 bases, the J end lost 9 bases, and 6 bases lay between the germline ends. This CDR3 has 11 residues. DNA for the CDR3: TGCGCCAGCAGCTTAGGCGCTGAGCAGTTCTTC. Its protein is CASSLGAEQFF.

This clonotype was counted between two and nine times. In DNA, the CDR3 is TGCGCCAGCAGCCAAGATCGGGGACAGGGACAAGATACGCAGTATTTT. It translates to CASSQDRGQGQDTQYF. This chain links TRBV4-3 with TRBJ2-3; TRBD1 agrees at 9 bases. The V segment lost 0 bases and the J segment 5 bases; nucleotides outside the gene matches: 6. Germline V lookup: CDR1 LGHNA, CDR2 YSLEER. CDR3 length: 16 amino acids.

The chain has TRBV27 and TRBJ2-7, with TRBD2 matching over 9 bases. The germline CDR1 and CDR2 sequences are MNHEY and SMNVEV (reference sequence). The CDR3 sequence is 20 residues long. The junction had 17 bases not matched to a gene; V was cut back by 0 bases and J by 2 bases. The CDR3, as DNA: TGTGCCAGCAGTTTATCTCTGGGAAGTGGGGGGCTAGCGGGACCCTACGAGCAGTACTTC. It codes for CASSLSLGSGGLAGPYEQYF.

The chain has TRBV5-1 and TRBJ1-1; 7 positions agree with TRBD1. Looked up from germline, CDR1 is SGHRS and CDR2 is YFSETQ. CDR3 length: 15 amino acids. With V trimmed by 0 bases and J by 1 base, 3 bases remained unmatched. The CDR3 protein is CASSLEGQTNTEAFF. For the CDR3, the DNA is TGCGCCAGCAGCTTGGAGGGACAGACGAACACTGAAGCTTTCTTT.